These T cell receptor beta chains were read from a single sample in a study of blood T cell repertoires in COVID-19. Assay used: immunoSEQ multiplex PCR; TCRdb lists only in-frame clones, some missing. The repertoire holds about 40,000 clones, with 70% to 90% as singletons. Sequenced material: peripheral blood. These receptor sequences come from a human donor in a cohort sampled during active COVID-19. The CDR3 runs from the conserved cysteine through the conserved F or W. A D gene is named only where the DNA matches it firmly. Not all rows give a size; the values are once, few, many and, for expanded clones, a class.

v_gene	d_gene	abundance	j_gene	CDR3aa	CDR3nt
TRBV23-1	NA	NA	TRBJ1-1	CASSLTDTHTEAFF	TGCGCCAGCAGTCTCACGGACACTCACACTGAAGCTTTCTTT
TRBV6-6	NA	few	TRBJ1-5	CASSSGINQPQHF	TGTGCCAGCAGTTCAGGGATTAATCAGCCCCAGCATTTT
TRBV28	TRBD2	NA	TRBJ2-7	CASSDVAGNSYEQYF	TGTGCCAGCAGTGATGTAGCGGGGAACTCCTACGAGCAGTACTTC
TRBV29-1	TRBD1	NA	TRBJ1-3	CSVAGTGAGNTIYF	TGCAGCGTTGCAGGGACAGGGGCTGGAAACACCATATATTTT
TRBV6-6	NA	NA	TRBJ2-5	CASSQGHPQETQYF	TGTGCCAGCAGCCAGGGACACCCCCAAGAGACCCAGTACTTC
TRBV11-3	NA	once	TRBJ1-2	CASSSQGWGYGYTF	TGTGCCAGCAGCTCACAGGGTTGGGGCTATGGCTACACCTTC
TRBV27	TRBD2	few	TRBJ2-3	CASAQRGGADTQYF	TGTGCCAGCGCTCAGCGGGGGGGCGCAGATACGCAGTATTTT
TRBV5-4	NA	NA	TRBJ2-7	CASSLGQSSYEQYF	TGTGCCAGCAGCTTGGGACAGAGCTCCTACGAGCAGTACTTC
TRBV6-5	NA	NA	TRBJ2-6	CASRGSGANVLTF	TGTGCCAGTAGGGGCTCTGGGGCCAACGTCCTGACTTTC
TRBV15	NA	NA	TRBJ2-7	CATAPGLGVSYEQYF	TGTGCCACCGCTCCAGGGTTAGGGGTTTCCTACGAGCAGTACTTC
TRBV6-5	TRBD1	NA	TRBJ2-7	CAGSHYRGGSYEQYF	TGTGCCGGGTCCCACTACAGGGGTGGTTCCTACGAGCAGTACTTC
TRBV29-1	NA	NA	TRBJ1-1	CSVVAQNTEAFF	TGCAGCGTTGTGGCCCAGAACACTGAAGCTTTCTTT
TRBV3-1/TRBV3-2	TRBD2	NA	TRBJ2-3	CASSAPVRTRADTQYF	TGTGCCAGCAGCGCTCCCGTCCGGACTAGGGCAGATACGCAGTATTTT
TRBV5-1	TRBD2	NA	TRBJ2-5	CASSGGTSGGAGLETQYF	TGCGCCAGCAGCGGTGGGACTAGCGGGGGGGCCGGGCTCGAGACCCAGTACTTC
TRBV5-1	NA	NA	TRBJ1-1	CASSPGGVNTEAFF	TGCGCCAGCAGCCCCGGAGGGGTGAACACTGAAGCTTTCTTT
TRBV15	NA	NA	TRBJ2-3	CATSRGGTDTQYF	TGTGCCACCAGCAGAGGAGGCACAGATACGCAGTATTTT
TRBV13	NA	NA	TRBJ1-1	CASILPGNTEAFF	TGTGCCAGCATACTTCCAGGGAATACTGAAGCTTTCTTT
TRBV7-9	TRBD2	NA	TRBJ2-1	CASSLPGLAGGLANEQFF	TGTGCCAGCAGCCTCCCGGGACTAGCGGGGGGGCTGGCAAATGAGCAGTTCTTC
TRBV6-6	NA	once	TRBJ2-4	CASSTTQDIQYF	TGTGCCAGCAGTACAACGCAGGACATTCAGTACTTC
TRBV12-5	NA	NA	TRBJ2-2	CASGLGGSVAGYATGELFF	TGTGCTAGTGGTTTAGGAGGGTCGGTCGCGGGCTATGCAACCGGGGAGCTGTTTTTT
TRBV5-1	NA	NA	TRBJ2-4	CASSGNVGTPKNIQYF	TGCGCCAGCAGCGGAAATGTGGGGACTCCAAAAAACATTCAGTACTTC
TRBV12-5	NA	NA	TRBJ1-1	CASGIGGNTEAFF	TGTGCTAGTGGAATAGGGGGGAACACTGAAGCTTTCTTT
TRBV5-1	TRBD2	NA	TRBJ2-5	CASSPGTGGGETQYF	TGCGCCAGCAGCCCCGGGACCGGGGGAGGGGAGACCCAGTACTTC
TRBV18	TRBD1	NA	TRBJ1-1	CASSWGQSTEAFF	TGTGCCAGCTCATGGGGACAGAGCACTGAAGCTTTCTTT
TRBV5-1	NA	NA	TRBJ2-3	CASTSYLSTDTQYF	TGCGCCAGCACTTCCTACCTTAGCACAGATACGCAGTATTTT
TRBV11-2	NA	NA	TRBJ2-7	CASSLDRDYEQYF	TGTGCCAGCAGCTTAGATCGAGACTACGAGCAGTACTTC